This T cell receptor beta chain originates from a study of molecular identifiers for immune sequencing clone quantification. Naive CD8 libraries used 20,000 to 1,000,000 sorted cells and 10%, 30% or 50% RNA. Researchers sorted naive CD8 T cells as cells that were CD8+CD4-CCR7+CD45RA+. The CDR3 runs to 14 residues. With V trimmed by 4 bases and J by 7 bases, 9 bases remained unmatched. Germline values: CDR1 GTSNPN, CDR2 SVGIG (reference sequence). Each CDR3 protein is one row after TCRdb ran MiXCR on the PCR reads. Of about 640,000 distinct CDR3 sequences in the sample, 15% to 20% were seen once. Material for sequencing was naive CD8+ T cells from blood, with Jurkat cell RNA spiked in. Subset denoted: FACS-sorted CD8+CD4-CCR7+CD45RA+ naive T cells. This clonotype originated in a human donor in good health. Some libraries in this study had Jurkat cell RNA spiked in. The rearrangement uses TRBV30 and TRBJ2-1; 8 bases are shared with TRBD1. CDR3 sequence: CAWNMGQGANEQFF. In DNA form, the CDR3 reads TGTGCCTGGAACATGGGGCAGGGGGCGAATGAGCAGTTCTTC.